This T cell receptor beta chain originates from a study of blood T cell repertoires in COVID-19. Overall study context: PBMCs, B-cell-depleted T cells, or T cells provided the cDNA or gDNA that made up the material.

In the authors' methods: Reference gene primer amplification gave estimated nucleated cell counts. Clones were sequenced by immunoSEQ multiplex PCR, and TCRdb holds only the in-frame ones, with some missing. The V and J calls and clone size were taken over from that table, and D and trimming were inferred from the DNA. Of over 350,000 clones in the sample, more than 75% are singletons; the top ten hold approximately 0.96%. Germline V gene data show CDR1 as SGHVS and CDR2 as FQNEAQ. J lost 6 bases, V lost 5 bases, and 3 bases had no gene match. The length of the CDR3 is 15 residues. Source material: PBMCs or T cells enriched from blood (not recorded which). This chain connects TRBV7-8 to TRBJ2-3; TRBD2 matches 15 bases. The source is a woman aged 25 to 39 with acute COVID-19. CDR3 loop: CASSLGTSGGDTQYF. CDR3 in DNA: TGTGCCAGCAGCCTAGGGACTAGCGGGGGGGATACGCAGTATTTT.